This passage covers 26 T cell receptor beta chains from one sample sequenced in a study of type 1 regulatory T cells. TCRdb reprocessed the reads with MiXCR, giving one entry per CDR3 protein. This sample yields about 42,000 distinct CDR3 sequences, of which more than 9% are seen a single time; approximately 8% belongs to the top ten. Antigens of these TCRs are unknown. The sequenced sample consisted of cultured non-Tr1 T cells, either the whole culture or a sorted T cell fraction (not recorded which). These receptor sequences come from a human donor in good health.

In the case of this clonotype: A much larger clone differs from this one at a single base, so this may be a read error. The chain couples TRBV28 to TRBJ1-4; D might be TRBD1 (5 bases). This CDR3 has 15 residues. Germline values: CDR1 MDHEN, CDR2 SYDVKM. The V gene lost 6 bases and the J gene lost 1 base, with 12 bases spanning the gap. The CDR3 bases are TGTGCCAGCAGCCTAGACGGGGGAACTAATGAAAAACTGTTTTTT. Translation: CASSLDGGTNEKLFF.

In this sample, this clonotype turned up a few times. Possible read error: a much larger clone is one base away. The chain recombines TRBV6-1 with TRBJ2-3; 14 nucleotides line up with TRBD2. The germline V gene encodes CDR1 MNHNS and CDR2 SASEGT. V dropped 8 bases and J dropped 8; count of bases not matched to a gene: 6. There are 14 residues in the CDR3. Here the CDR3 DNA reads TGTGCCAGCGGGACTAGCGGGGGTCCAGGTACGCAGTATTTT. It specifies CASGTSGGPGTQYF.

This clonotype occurred many times. The J gene is TRBJ1-1, the V gene TRBV7-9; no definite D call. V was shortened by 1 base and J by 4 bases, with 10 bases between the two germline ends. The CDR3 extends over 14 amino acids. CDR1 and CDR2 (germline): SEHNR, FQNEAQ (reference sequence). CDR3: CASSLVGWGTEAFF. The CDR3 region has the DNA TGTGCCAGCAGCTTAGTGGGCTGGGGCACTGAAGCTTTCTTT. Full variable domain (rest looked up from reference TRBV7-9 and TRBJ1-1): DTGVSQNPRHKITKRGQNVTFRCDPISEHNRLYWYRQTLGQGPEFLTYFQNEAQLEKSRLLSDRFSAERPKGSFSTLEIQRTEQGDSAMYLCASSLVGWGTEAFFGQGTRLTVV.

This clonotype was detected ten times or more. The genes are TRBV20-1 and TRBJ2-1; the match to TRBD2 covers 10 bases. Germline CDR1 reads DFQATT; CDR2 reads SNEGSKA (reference sequence). The CDR3 is 13 residues long. With 5 bases clipped from V and 6 bases from J, the junction kept 4 bases outside the gene matches. This CDR3 reads CSAGGLAANEQFF. In DNA, the CDR3 is TGCAGTGCTGGAGGACTAGCGGCCAATGAGCAGTTCTTC.

The chain couples TRBV27 to TRBJ2-2; D remains unclear. CDR1 is MNHEY, CDR2 SMNVEV, per germline (reference sequence). Trimming removed 7 bases at V and 0 bases at J, with 12 bases between. The CDR3 sequence is 15 residues long. The CDR3 loop reads CASTKTTPNTGELFF. In DNA, the CDR3 is TGTGCCAGCACCAAGACAACCCCGAACACCGGGGAGCTGTTTTTT.

The V gene is TRBV6-2 or TRBV6-3, the J gene TRBJ2-7; D unclear. The ends were cut back, 5 bases at V and 0 bases at J, with 5 bases in the middle. The CDR3 contains 12 residues. Germline CDR1 reads MNHEY; CDR2 reads SVGEGT. The CDR3 region is CASSKSSYEQYF. DNA of the CDR3: TGTGCCAGCAGTAAAAGCTCCTACGAGCAGTACTTC.

This clonotype turned up a few times. The chain uses TRBV24-1 and TRBJ1-4; D is possibly TRBD1 (6 bases). Germline assignment: CDR1 KGHDR and CDR2 SFDVKD. Trimming pared 6 bases from V and 3 bases from J, leaving 19 bases between. The CDR3 is 17 residues long. CDR3 residues: CATSLIGPGAPNEKLFF. Written as DNA, the CDR3 is TGTGCCACCAGTCTCATCGGGCCAGGGGCCCCTAATGAAAAACTGTTTTTT.

The table lists this clonotype with a few counts. CDR3: CASSQEWRTYYEQYF. The CDR3 DNA sequence: TGTGCCAGCAGCCAAGAGTGGCGGACATACTACGAGCAGTACTTC. The V gene is TRBV4-2, the J gene TRBJ2-7; D might be TRBD1 (5 bases). Germline CDR1 LGHNA, CDR2 YNFKEQ. The CDR3 has 15 amino acids. V lost 0 bases and J 3 bases, leaving 12 bases between the germline ends.

This clonotype was seen repeatedly, ten times or more. The V and J genes are TRBV12-3 or TRBV12-4 and TRBJ2-7, with 7 positions matching TRBD1. The CDR3 extends over 14 amino acids. The junction had 4 bases not matched to a gene; V was cut back by 2 bases and J by 3 bases. CDR3 DNA sequence: TGTGCCAGCAGTTTAACTCGGGACAGCTACGAGCAGTACTTC. This translates into CASSLTRDSYEQYF.

This clonotype was counted only a few times. The chain carries TRBV18 and TRBJ2-7; 8 bases map to TRBD1. Trimming at V came to 6 bases and at J to 2 bases, leaving 9 bases not matched to a gene. The germline V gene has CDR1 KGHSH and CDR2 LQKENI. The CDR3 is made up of 15 amino acids. The CDR3 DNA follows: TGTGCCAGCTCCATTACAGGGGGTACAGCCTACGAGCAGTACTTC. It specifies CASSITGGTAYEQYF.

The table lists this clonotype with many counts. The chain employs TRBV5-1 and TRBJ2-7; D possibly uses TRBD1 or TRBD2 (5 bases each). This CDR3 is 16 amino acids long. CDR1 is SGHRS, CDR2 YFSETQ, per germline. Trimming stripped 0 bases from V and 7 bases from J, with 20 bases between. CDR3 amino acids: CASSLVRGSAPGEQYF. The CDR3 DNA reads TGCGCCAGCAGCTTGGTACGGGGCTCCGCCCCGGGGGAGCAGTACTTC.

This clonotype was counted between two and nine times. CDR3 amino acids: CASSGQGGHEQYF. As DNA, the CDR3 is TGCGCCAGCAGCGGGCAGGGGGGCCACGAGCAGTACTTC. The gene calls are TRBV5-1 and TRBJ2-7, with D possibly TRBD1 on 7 matching bases. V lost 4 bases and J 5 bases, leaving 13 bases between the germline ends. From germline, CDR1 is SGHRS and CDR2 YFSETQ. The CDR3 covers 13 residues.

The chain has TRBV19 and TRBJ2-1, with D possibly called TRBD1 or TRBD2 (5 bases each). Trimming cost V 8 bases and J 8 bases, with 19 bases left between them. This CDR3 has 14 residues. The germline CDR1 and CDR2 sequences are LNHDA and SQIVND (reference sequence). CDR3 bases: TGTGCCAGTGGCACTAGGGGATGGACCGATGAGCAGTTCTTC. Amino acids: CASGTRGWTDEQFF.

The table lists this clonotype with many counts. The chain recombines TRBV20-1 with TRBJ1-5; TRBD1 might be the D (6 bases). Germline V gene data show CDR1 as DFQATT and CDR2 as SNEGSKA (reference sequence). The CDR3 loop spans 15 amino acids. V dropped 5 bases and J dropped 1 base, with 15 bases sitting between them. The DNA for the CDR3 is TGCAGTGCTCCTCTAACAGGGATGAGCAATCAGCCCCAGCATTTT. Translating it yields CSAPLTGMSNQPQHF.

This clonotype showed up just a few times. V usage is TRBV28 and J usage is TRBJ1-5; the match to TRBD1 covers 9 bases. CDR3 length: 18 amino acids. The V and J ends lost 6 bases and 1 base, in that order; junction bases with no gene match: 13. The germline CDR1 and CDR2 sequences are MDHEN and SYDVKM. Here the CDR3 reads CASSIRGTGIRSNQPQHF. The CDR3 region has the DNA TGTGCCAGCAGCATAAGAGGGACAGGGATAAGGAGCAATCAGCCCCAGCATTTT.

Remarks on this clonotype: This likely stems from a read error, as it lies one base from a far larger clone. CDR3 sequence: CASSRKTLHWETQFF. The CDR3 DNA sequence: TGTGCCAGCAGCAGGAAGACTCTTCACTGGGAGACCCAGTTCTTC. The chain uses TRBV6-2 or TRBV6-3 and TRBJ2-1, with D possibly TRBD2 on 5 matching bases. CDR1 and CDR2 from the germline V gene are MNHEY and SVGEGT. V lost 6 bases and J lost 13, with 25 bases in between. The CDR3 is made up of 15 amino acids.

A few counts support this clonotype. The rearrangement joins TRBV7-2 to TRBJ2-1; 7 bases align to TRBD2. Germline trimming cut 1 base from V and 9 bases from J; bases unmatched to any gene: 9. The CDR3 is 15 residues long. Germline V gene sequence: CDR1 SGHTA, CDR2 FQGNSA. The CDR3 sequence: CASSLDGRGDGEQFF. The CDR3 DNA follows: TGTGCCAGCAGCTTAGACGGACGGGGGGACGGTGAGCAGTTCTTC.

The J gene is TRBJ1-5, the V gene TRBV6-1, with D perhaps matching TRBD1 (5 bases). This CDR3 has 15 residues. Trimming took 1 base from V and 3 from J, leaving 10 bases between them. Germline V gene sequence: CDR1 MNHNS, CDR2 SASEGT. CDR3 sequence: CASSEGPGANQPQHF. In nucleotides, the CDR3 is TGTGCCAGCAGTGAAGGTCCCGGGGCCAATCAGCCCCAGCATTTT.

The chain couples TRBV7-2 to TRBJ2-6; D gene unclear. Germline V gene lookup returns CDR1 SGHTA and CDR2 FQGNSA. The CDR3 is made up of 15 amino acids. V shed 1 base and J shed 1 base, with 5 bases lying between them. The CDR3 loop reads CASSLGLSGANVLTF. The CDR3 nucleotides are TGTGCCAGCAGCTTAGGGTTATCTGGGGCCAACGTCCTGACTTTC.

This clonotype was observed many times. The J gene is TRBJ2-5, the V gene TRBV7-9; the match to TRBD1 covers 8 bases. The CDR3 loop spans 15 amino acids. The germline V gene encodes CDR1 SEHNR and CDR2 FQNEAQ (reference sequence). V lost 5 bases, J lost 5 bases, and 10 bases stayed unmatched. This CDR3 is CASSTPGQGTETQYF. The CDR3 DNA follows: TGTGCCAGCAGCACCCCCGGACAGGGCACCGAGACCCAGTACTTC.

In this sample, this clonotype turned up a few times. The chain has TRBV7-2 and TRBJ2-7; perhaps TRBD2 as D (5 bases). The CDR3 loop spans 15 amino acids. V lost 5 bases and J 0 bases, leaving 14 bases between the germline ends. Looked up from germline, CDR1 is SGHTA and CDR2 is FQGNSA. CDR3 coding DNA: TGTGCCAGCAGCCCCAATAGCGTCCTCTCCTACGAGCAGTACTTC. The encoded protein is CASSPNSVLSYEQYF.

This clonotype showed up many times. V is TRBV7-2 and J is TRBJ2-2, with 8 bases lining up with TRBD1. Germline trimming cut 1 base from V and 6 bases from J; bases unmatched to any gene: 13. CDR1 and CDR2 (germline): SGHTA, FQGNSA. The CDR3 runs 18 residues. CDR3 protein: CASSLVIVGQGLPGELFF. DNA for the CDR3: TGTGCCAGCAGCTTAGTTATCGTAGGACAGGGTCTGCCCGGGGAGCTGTTTTTT.

The genes are TRBV6-1 and TRBJ2-1, with D possibly being TRBD1 or TRBD2 (5 bases each). This CDR3 comprises 14 residues. Per germline, CDR1 MNHNS and CDR2 SASEGT. V lost 7 bases and J 10 bases, leaving 20 bases between the germline ends. The CDR3: CASTASGASGEQFF. The CDR3 coding sequence is TGTGCCAGCACAGCTTCCGGGGCGAGTGGGGAGCAGTTCTTC.

The rearrangement uses TRBV7-8 and TRBJ1-2, with a weak D call TRBD1 (5 bases). This CDR3 is 12 amino acids long. V lost 1 base, J lost 6 bases, and 6 bases lay in between. Germline CDR1 and CDR2: SGHVS and FQNEAQ. CDR3 amino acids: CASSLEGHGYTF. CDR3 coding DNA: TGTGCCAGCAGCTTAGAGGGACATGGCTACACCTTC. Together with reference TRBV7-8 and TRBJ1-2, the CDR3 gives the full variable domain: GAGVSQSPRYKVAKRGQDVALRCDPISGHVSLFWYQQALGQGPEFLTYFQNEAQLDKSGLPSDRFFAERPEGSVSTLKIQRTQQEDSAVYLCASSLEGHGYTFGSGTRLTVV.

This clonotype has a count of ten or more. The DNA for the CDR3 is TGTGCCAGCGGGCTTGATCAGCCCCAGCATTTT. Its protein product is CASGLDQPQHF. V gene TRBV6-1 combines with J gene TRBJ1-5, with D unclear. The CDR3 has 11 amino acids. From germline, CDR1 is MNHNS and CDR2 SASEGT. The V and J ends lost 8 bases and 5 bases respectively, with 7 bases between them.

This clonotype was seen at least ten times. The chain is built from TRBV30 and TRBJ1-1; TRBD1 aligns across 12 bases. The ends lost 6 bases at V and 5 bases at J; junction bases unmatched: 7. The CDR3 length is 14 residues. Germline CDR1 reads GTSNPN; CDR2 reads SVGIG (reference sequence). CDR3 region: CACPGQGAMTEAFF. For the CDR3, the DNA is TGTGCCTGCCCGGGACAGGGGGCAATGACTGAAGCTTTCTTT.